This T cell receptor beta chain was captured by sequencing in a study of neoadjuvant anti-PD-1 for oral cavity cancer. Overall study results and limits: Higher pretreatment Treg/Th17 ratios tracked higher pretreatment blood clonality.

The time point is: after neoadjuvant nivolumab, at surgical resection. Stage II-IVA oral cavity squamous cell carcinoma was new and untreated by systemic or radiation therapy. Germline V lookup: CDR1 SGHRS, CDR2 YFSETQ. V lost 2 bases, J lost 0 bases, and 8 bases stayed unmatched. The length of the CDR3 is 16 residues. Some clones are missing from TCRdb's copy, which holds only in-frame ones; the method was immunoSEQ multiplex PCR. The top ten hold 3.4% of the sample, which has 30,000 or so clones, about 80% seen once. As for this clone: Antigen unknown.

The TCR comes from a person aged 35-79 years with oral cavity squamous cell carcinoma. Material: PBMCs, obtained after nivolumab (anti-PD-1) treatment. The chain has TRBV5-1 and TRBJ2-7; TRBD2 aligns across 7 bases. The CDR3 coding sequence is TGCGCCAGCAGCTTAATGCGCCGGGGGGTCTCCTACGAGCAGTACTTC. Protein sequence: CASSLMRRGVSYEQYF.